These 18 T cell receptor beta chains were sequenced from one sample in a study of CD8 T cells in ankylosing spondylitis. In TCRdb, the 5' RACE reads were re-called with MiXCR into one record per CDR3 protein. Altogether roughly 280,000 distinct CDR3 sequences are present, 15% to 20% being singletons, with the ten largest covering 7.8%. What was sequenced was blood, either unsorted or a sorted T cell fraction (not recorded which). The receptors originated from a male donor with ankylosing spondylitis or in good health (not recorded which).

This clonotype was counted a few times. The CDR3: CSASHHSGTSETQYF. The CDR3 DNA reads as TGCAGTGCTAGTCACCACTCCGGGACTTCGGAGACCCAGTACTTC. The chain employs TRBV20-1 and TRBJ2-5, with D possibly matching TRBD2 (6 bases). The germline V gene has CDR1 DFQATT and CDR2 SNEGSKA (reference sequence). The CDR3 covers 15 residues. The V end lost 3 bases, the J end lost 5 bases, and 19 bases lay between the germline ends.

The rearrangement joins TRBV10-3 to TRBJ2-3; a possible D gene is TRBD2 (6 bases). V gave up 8 bases and J gave up 1 base, with 13 bases separating them. Germline CDR1 reads ENHRY; CDR2 reads SYGVKD. The CDR3 contains 14 residues. The CDR3 region has the DNA TGTGCCATCCGGTGGGAGGTCGGCACAGATACGCAGTATTTT. This gives the protein CAIRWEVGTDTQYF.

This clonotype was counted only a few times. The chain recombines TRBV7-2 with TRBJ2-3, with 8 bases lining up with TRBD2. Germline V gene lookup returns CDR1 SGHTA and CDR2 FQGNSA. The CDR3 spans 15 residues. The ends lost 3 bases at V and 2 bases at J; junction bases unmatched: 4. CDR3 amino acids: CASSFSGVNTDTQYF. CDR3 bases: TGTGCCAGCAGCTTTAGCGGGGTTAACACAGATACGCAGTATTTT.

The chain has TRBV3-1 and TRBJ2-3, with D possibly being TRBD2 (6 bases). The CDR3 is made up of 14 amino acids. V was cut by 4 bases and J by 4 bases, with 12 bases left in between. Germline CDR1 and CDR2: LGHDT and YNNKEL (reference sequence). The chain's CDR3 is CASSPGGGPDTQYF. The CDR3 coding sequence is TGTGCCAGCAGCCCCGGGGGAGGACCAGATACGCAGTATTTT.

This clonotype has more than one count but fewer than ten. J is TRBJ2-1 and V is TRBV5-1, with 7 nucleotides matching TRBD1. Looked up from germline, CDR1 is SGHRS and CDR2 is YFSETQ. Trimming took 2 bases from V and 9 from J; bases not matched to a gene: 8. The CDR3 extends over 14 amino acids. The chain's CDR3 is CASSLGQARSEQFF. The CDR3 region has the DNA TGCGCCAGCAGCTTAGGACAGGCTCGAAGTGAGCAGTTCTTC. Based on the CDR3 plus reference TRBV5-1 and TRBJ2-1, the full variable domain is KAGVTQTPRYLIKTRGQQVTLSCSPISGHRSVSWYQQTPGQGLQFLFEYFSETQRNKGNFPGRFSGRQFSNSRSEMNVSTLELGDSALYLCASSLGQARSEQFFGPGTRLTVL.

This clonotype was seen a few times. This chain connects TRBV3-1 to TRBJ1-5; no clear D gene. CDR3 length: 13 residues. The germline CDR1 and CDR2 sequences are LGHDT and YNNKEL (reference sequence). Trimming took 2 bases from V and 1 from J, leaving 3 bases between them. CDR3 DNA: TGTGCCAGCAGCCAAATGAGCAATCAGCCCCAGCATTTT. Translation: CASSQMSNQPQHF.

This clonotype was detected only once. The final CDR3 position lacks the conserved phenylalanine or tryptophan, pointing to a likely read error. The V gene is TRBV20-1, the J gene TRBJ2-3; 9 positions agree with TRBD1. Trimming took 6 bases from V and 5 from J; bases not matched to a gene: 6. The CDR3 consists of 13 residues. The germline V gene has CDR1 DFQATT and CDR2 SNEGSKA (reference sequence). CDR3 sequence reads: CSALQGARDTQYY. DNA of the CDR3: TGCAGTGCCCTACAGGGGGCGCGAGATACGCAGTATTAT.

This clonotype turned up a few times. This rearrangement joins TRBV3-1 to TRBJ2-5; 8 nucleotides align to TRBD2. J was trimmed by 3 bases and V by 1 base; bases with no gene match: 4. The CDR3 is 15 amino acids. Germline V lookup: CDR1 LGHDT, CDR2 YNNKEL (reference sequence). The CDR3 region is CASSQGGTREETQYF. The DNA for the CDR3 is TGTGCCAGCAGCCAAGGGGGGACTAGAGAAGAGACCCAGTACTTC.

This clonotype appeared many times. V is TRBV12-3 or TRBV12-4 and J is TRBJ2-6, with 10 nucleotides matching TRBD1. Trimming removed 3 bases from V and 0 bases from J; junction bases left unmatched: 2. The CDR3 contains 17 residues. The CDR3 protein is CASSLGDRGSGANVLTF. The DNA of the CDR3 is TGTGCCAGCAGTTTGGGGGACAGGGGCTCTGGGGCCAACGTCCTGACTTTC.

This clonotype has only a few counts. This chain connects TRBV27 to TRBJ2-3; TRBD2 might be the D (5 bases). The V gene's germline CDR1 is MNHEY and CDR2 SMNVEV (reference sequence). CDR3 size: 15 residues. Trimming cost V 6 bases and J 0 bases, with 13 bases left between them. The CDR3 coding sequence is TGTGCCAGCAGGAGACTACCGTCTAGCACAGATACGCAGTATTTT. Translation gives CASRRLPSSTDTQYF.

In its sample, this clonotype was seen a few times. The rearrangement joins TRBV20-1 to TRBJ2-3, with 11 nucleotides matching TRBD1. The CDR3 covers 12 residues. Germline assignment: CDR1 DFQATT and CDR2 SNEGSKA (reference sequence). The V and J ends lost 7 bases and 5 bases, in that order; junction bases with no gene match: 2. The CDR3 coding sequence is TGCAGTGGGGGACAGGGGGGAGATACGCAGTATTTT. Residues: CSGGQGGDTQYF.

V and J are TRBV12-3 or TRBV12-4 and TRBJ2-2, with TRBD1 matching 11 bases. The CDR3 has 15 amino acids. V was clipped by 5 bases and J by 5 bases; unmatched bases: 4. CDR3 sequence (DNA): TGTGCCAGCAGTATCGGGACAGGGGGAACCGGGGAGCTGTTTTTT. It yields the protein CASSIGTGGTGELFF.

The gene calls are TRBV4-1 and TRBJ2-3; maybe TRBD1 (5 bases). Between the trimmed V and J ends, which lost 0 bases and 5 bases, there was a span of 6 bases. The germline CDR1 and CDR2 sequences are MGHRA and YSYEKL. The CDR3 length is 13 residues. The CDR3 reads CASSQDQGDTQYF. The CDR3 coding sequence is TGCGCCAGCAGCCAAGATCAGGGAGATACGCAGTATTTT.

This rearrangement joins TRBV20-1 to TRBJ2-3; perhaps D is TRBD1 or TRBD2 (7 bases each). Germline assignment: CDR1 DFQATT and CDR2 SNEGSKA (reference sequence). The CDR3 consists of 19 residues. V lost 5 bases and J 0 bases, leaving 27 bases between the germline ends. CDR3 region: CSAQGVLQRGLSSTDTQYF. For the CDR3, the DNA is TGCAGTGCTCAGGGGGTTCTCCAGCGGGGACTGTCTAGCACAGATACGCAGTATTTT.

This clonotype was seen only a few times. V usage is TRBV11-2 and J usage is TRBJ1-6; the D is unclear. Germline V gene lookup returns CDR1 SGHAT and CDR2 FQNNGV. The V end was cut by 0 bases, the J end by 11 bases, with 8 bases between. The CDR3 consists of 13 residues. The CDR3 DNA reads TGTGCCAGCAGCTTAGATCCTGGGGCACCCCTCCACTTT. It codes for CASSLDPGAPLHF.

This clonotype was recorded at least ten times. This chain connects TRBV5-1 to TRBJ2-1; TRBD2 is a possible D gene (5 bases). The germline V gene encodes CDR1 SGHRS and CDR2 YFSETQ. The CDR3 is made up of 15 amino acids. V lost 0 bases to trimming and J lost 1 base, with 8 bases between them. The CDR3 sequence: CASSLALGSYNEQFF. The CDR3 DNA reads as TGCGCCAGCAGCTTGGCACTAGGATCCTACAATGAGCAGTTCTTC.

The chain has TRBV5-1 and TRBJ2-3; 7 positions agree with TRBD2. The V gene end was trimmed by 3 bases and the J gene end by 0 bases; junction bases not matched to a gene: 7. CDR1 is SGHRS, CDR2 YFSETQ, per germline. This CDR3 comprises 16 residues. The CDR3 loop reads CASSSGTTLSTDTQYF. The CDR3 bases are TGCGCCAGCAGCTCGGGGACTACCTTAAGCACAGATACGCAGTATTTT.

This clonotype has a count of ten or more. The V gene is TRBV21-1, the J gene TRBJ2-7; TRBD2 was called by the table and not checked on the DNA. TRBV21-1 is deemed a pseudogene. This CDR3 comprises 16 residues. CDR3 DNA sequence: TGTGCCAGCAGCAAAAAGACTAGCGGGAATACCTACGAGCAGTACGTC. Translating gives CASSKKTSGNTYEQYV.